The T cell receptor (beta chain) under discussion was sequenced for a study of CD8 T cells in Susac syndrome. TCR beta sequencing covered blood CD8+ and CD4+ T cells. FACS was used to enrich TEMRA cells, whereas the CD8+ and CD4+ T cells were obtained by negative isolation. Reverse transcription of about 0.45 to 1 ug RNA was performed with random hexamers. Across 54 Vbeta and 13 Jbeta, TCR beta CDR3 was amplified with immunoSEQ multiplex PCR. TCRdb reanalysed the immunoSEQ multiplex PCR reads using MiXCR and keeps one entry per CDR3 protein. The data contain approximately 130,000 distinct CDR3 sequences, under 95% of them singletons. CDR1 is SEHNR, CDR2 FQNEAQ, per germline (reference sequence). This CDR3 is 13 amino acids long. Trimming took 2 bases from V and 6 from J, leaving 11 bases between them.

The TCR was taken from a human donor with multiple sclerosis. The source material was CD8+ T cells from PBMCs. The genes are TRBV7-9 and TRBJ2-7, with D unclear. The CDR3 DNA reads TGTGCCAGCAGCTTAAGTCCGGCCCCCGAGCAGTACTTC. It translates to CASSLSPAPEQYF.